The 18 T cell receptor beta chains listed next were all sequenced from one sample in a study of breast tumors, draining lymph nodes, adjacent tissues. Samples came from axillary lymph nodes draining the breast cancer. TCRdb re-called the multiplex PCR reads through MiXCR, storing one row per CDR3 protein. Of under 110,000 distinct CDR3 sequences detected, about 31% appear once; the ten largest clones hold around 6%. Sequenced input: axillary lymph node tissue. These receptors all stem from a female donor with breast cancer. Some clones in this sample may be carry-over from other donors' samples.

This clonotype was detected ten times or more. The V call is TRBV7-3, the J call TRBJ2-1; the D gene is possibly TRBD2 (6 bases). CDR3 length: 18 residues. Between the trimmed V and J ends, which lost 1 base and 3 bases, there was a span of 19 bases. Germline values: CDR1 SGHTA, CDR2 FQGTGA. CDR3 loop: CASSLKPSDSPYYNEQFF. CDR3 in DNA: TGTGCCAGCAGCTTAAAGCCTAGCGATTCACCTTACTACAATGAGCAGTTCTTC.

This clonotype was counted at least ten times. The rearrangement uses TRBV10-3 and TRBJ2-3; D assignment may be TRBD1 or TRBD2 (5 bases each). The CDR3 runs to 16 residues. The germline V and J ends were trimmed by 0 bases and 0 bases, with 10 bases remaining between them. Germline CDR1 and CDR2: ENHRY and SYGVKD. The CDR3 here is CAISESRGRSTDTQYF. The CDR3 region has the DNA TGTGCCATCAGTGAGTCCCGGGGCCGGAGCACAGATACGCAGTATTTT.

This clonotype has a count of ten or more. The rearrangement links TRBV11-2 to TRBJ2-5; no clear D. The germline V and J ends were trimmed by 7 bases and 0 bases, with 15 bases remaining between them. Germline loops: CDR1 SGHAT, CDR2 FQNNGV. CDR3 length equals 15 residues. The CDR3 protein is CASTHGQHYQETQYF. The CDR3 DNA reads as TGTGCCAGCACCCACGGGCAGCACTACCAAGAGACCCAGTACTTC.

The chain employs TRBV20-1 and TRBJ1-4; D is possibly TRBD1 (6 bases). The V gene lost 0 bases and the J gene lost 6 bases, with 11 bases spanning the gap. The CDR3 has 14 residues. Looked up from germline, CDR1 is DFQATT and CDR2 is SNEGSKA (reference sequence). CDR3 sequence: CSARDQQGDEKLFF. As DNA, the CDR3 is TGCAGTGCTAGAGATCAACAGGGAGATGAAAAACTGTTTTTT.

This clonotype has a count of ten or more. This chain uses TRBV12-3 or TRBV12-4 with TRBJ2-1, with 7 nucleotides matching TRBD1. Germline trimming cut 7 bases from V and 0 bases from J; bases unmatched to any gene: 3. The CDR3 has 14 amino acids. This CDR3 reads CASTRDSSYNEQFF. In DNA form, the CDR3 reads TGTGCCAGCACTCGGGACAGCTCCTACAATGAGCAGTTCTTC.

In this sample, this clonotype turned up many times. The chain recombines TRBV7-2 with TRBJ2-3; TRBD2 might be the D (6 bases). Germline values: CDR1 SGHTA, CDR2 FQGNSA. Deletions cut 5 bases from V and 0 bases from J, with 12 bases between. This CDR3 is 15 amino acids long. The CDR3 protein is CASSPGGTSTDTQYF. The CDR3 DNA follows: TGTGCCAGCAGCCCCGGCGGGACGAGCACAGATACGCAGTATTTT. Looking up the rest from reference TRBV7-2 and TRBJ2-3 gives the full variable domain: GAGVSQSPSNKVTEKGKDVELRCDPISGHTALYWYRQSLGQGLEFLIYFQGNSAPDKSGLPSDRFSAERTGGSVSTLTIQRTQQEDSAVYLCASSPGGTSTDTQYFGPGTRLTVL.

This clonotype has more than one count but fewer than ten. The genes are TRBV6-5 and TRBJ1-1; weak D call: TRBD1 (6 bases). CDR3 length: 16 residues. The ends were cut back, 4 bases at V and 4 bases at J, with 19 bases in the middle. From germline, CDR1 is MNHEY and CDR2 SVGAGI. The CDR3 loop is CASSSPRTVNPTEAFF. The CDR3 nucleotides are TGTGCCAGCAGTTCCCCTCGGACAGTCAACCCCACTGAAGCTTTCTTT.

This clonotype has only one observation. The rearrangement links TRBV5-1 to TRBJ1-6; the match to TRBD1 covers 9 bases. V lost 4 bases to trimming and J lost 7 bases; unmatched junction nucleotides: 0. The CDR3 runs 13 residues. Germline CDR1 reads SGHRS; CDR2 reads YFSETQ. The CDR3 here is CASSGTGNSPLHF. CDR3 bases: TGCGCCAGCAGCGGGACAGGGAATTCACCCCTCCACTTT.

Regarding this clonotype: A single base separates this from a much larger clone, so it may be a read error. CDR3 residues: CSARDAGGRVGGTEAFF. DNA for the CDR3: TGCAGTGCTAGAGATGCGGGGGGAAGGGTTGGAGGCACTGAAGCTTTCTTT. This chain links TRBV20-1 with TRBJ1-1; TRBD1 is a possible D gene (5 bases). V was trimmed by 0 bases and J by 4 bases, leaving 21 bases between them. Germline assignment: CDR1 DFQATT and CDR2 SNEGSKA (reference sequence). The CDR3 extends over 17 amino acids.

On this clonotype itself: Because it lacks the conserved phenylalanine or tryptophan at the end, this CDR3 is likely a read error. Because the CDR3's place on the DNA is in doubt, the DNA is left out and the CDR3 is given as listed by TCRdb. This chain connects TRBV9 to TRBJ2-7; no check of the table's D call, TRBD1, against the DNA was made. The germline CDR1 and CDR2 sequences are SGDLS and YYNGEE. The CDR3 sequence runs 11 residues, both termini included. CDR3 residues: CASGGGDQPPS.

This clonotype was detected ten times or more. The J gene is TRBJ1-1, the V gene TRBV12-5; 7 bases are a match to TRBD1. V dropped 0 bases and J dropped 1; count of bases not matched to a gene: 2. The CDR3 extends over 15 amino acids. The germline CDR1 and CDR2 sequences are LGHNT and FRNRAP. CDR3 nucleotides: TGTGCTAGTGGTTTGGTACAGGGGCCGAACACTGAAGCTTTCTTT. The encoded protein is CASGLVQGPNTEAFF.

At least ten counts were recorded for this clonotype. This chain connects TRBV10-3 to TRBJ1-6, with 8 bases aligning to TRBD1. The CDR3 covers 14 residues. Germline V gene lookup returns CDR1 ENHRY and CDR2 SYGVKD. The V and J ends lost 5 bases and 7 bases, in that order; junction bases with no gene match: 4. CDR3 bases: TGTGCCATCAGTTGGGACAGGCGGAATTCACCCCTCCACTTT. Its translation: CAISWDRRNSPLHF.

Many counts were recorded for this clonotype. The gene calls are TRBV5-4 and TRBJ2-3, with TRBD2 matching over 9 bases. This CDR3 is 16 amino acids long. From germline, CDR1 is SGHNT and CDR2 YYREEE (reference sequence). J gave up 5 bases and V 0 bases, and 7 bases lay outside the gene matches. In nucleotides, the CDR3 is TGTGCCAGCAGCTTGGTGGCGGGGGGGCGAGGAGATACGCAGTATTTT. Protein product: CASSLVAGGRGDTQYF.

This clonotype showed up many times. The chain uses TRBV3-1 and TRBJ1-6, with TRBD1 identical over 7 bases. Trimming cost V 2 bases and J 7 bases; bases outside gene matches: 5. Germline CDR1 reads LGHDT; CDR2 reads YNNKEL (reference sequence). CDR3 length equals 15 residues. The CDR3 region has the DNA TGTGCCAGCAGCCAACCGACAGGGATAAATTCACCCCTCCACTTT. Translation: CASSQPTGINSPLHF.

This clonotype was seen at least ten times. The V and J genes are TRBV19 and TRBJ2-7; D remains unclear. The CDR3 totals 13 residues. V was trimmed by 7 bases and J by 3 bases, leaving 13 bases between them. Looked up from germline, CDR1 is LNHDA and CDR2 is SQIVND (reference sequence). As DNA, the CDR3 is TGTGCCAGTAACCCCGGGCCGGACTACGAGCAGTACTTC. It is translated as CASNPGPDYEQYF. Full variable domain (remainder filled in from reference TRBV19 and TRBJ2-7): DGGITQSPKYLFRKEGQNVTLSCEQNLNHDAMYWYRQDPGQGLRLIYYSQIVNDFQKGDIAEGYSVSREKKESFPLTVTSAQKNPTAFYLCASNPGPDYEQYFGPGTRLTVT.

This clonotype appeared many times. CDR3 in amino acids: CASSLLYQETQYF. The DNA for the CDR3 is TGTGCCAGCAGTCTCCTGTACCAAGAGACCCAGTACTTC. V gene TRBV27 combines with J gene TRBJ2-5; no clear D gene. The CDR3 sequence is 13 residues long. Germline CDR1 reads MNHEY; CDR2 reads SMNVEV (reference sequence). The V gene lost 5 bases and the J gene lost 0 bases, with 7 bases spanning the gap.

This clonotype was seen only once. One end of the junction varies from germline; a read error may be responsible. This chain connects TRBV7-9 to TRBJ1-6; D is unclear. The CDR3 spans 15 residues. The germline V gene has CDR1 SEHNR and CDR2 FQNEAQ (reference sequence). CDR3 amino acids: CASSLDGPGFLPLNF. CDR3 DNA sequence: TGTGCCAGCAGCTTAGATGGACCGGGATTTCTTCCCCTCAACTTT. Full variable domain (missing parts from reference TRBV7-9 and TRBJ1-6): DTGVSQNPRHKITKRGQNVTFRCDPISEHNRLYWYRQTLGQGPEFLTYFQNEAQLEKSRLLSDRFSAERPKGSFSTLEIQRTEQGDSAMYLCASSLDGPGFLPLNFGNGTRLTVT.

This clonotype showed up many times. The chain employs TRBV7-9 and TRBJ2-3, with 7 bases aligning to TRBD2. V lost 8 bases and J lost 1; bases outside the gene matches: 9. The germline V gene has CDR1 SEHNR and CDR2 FQNEAQ (reference sequence). The CDR3 spans 15 residues. The CDR3 sequence: CASQLKSGGTDTQYF. The CDR3 DNA reads as TGTGCCAGCCAGCTTAAGAGCGGGGGCACAGATACGCAGTATTTT. Full variable domain (outside the CDR3, taken from reference TRBV7-9 and TRBJ2-3): DTGVSQNPRHKITKRGQNVTFRCDPISEHNRLYWYRQTLGQGPEFLTYFQNEAQLEKSRLLSDRFSAERPKGSFSTLEIQRTEQGDSAMYLCASQLKSGGTDTQYFGPGTRLTVL.